This entry is about one TCR beta chain. This entry belongs to a study of control samples from healthy donors and cancer patients. Germline loops: CDR1 SNHLY, CDR2 FYNNEI. CDR3 length: 17 residues. The trim removed 2 bases at V and 2 bases at J, leaving 8 bases unmatched. Assay: immunoSEQ multiplex PCR; the TCRdb copy retains only in-frame clones and omits some. The table has about 49,000 clones, around 86% seen once; the top ten hold about 3%. Sample: PBMCs. The rearrangement uses TRBV2 and TRBJ2-4, with TRBD2 identical over 8 bases. The clonotype was recovered from a woman aged 45-60 years with lung cancer. Here the CDR3 DNA reads TGTGCCAGCAGTGAATTAGTAGCGGGGTCCCCCAAAAACATTCAGTACTTC. It encodes CASSELVAGSPKNIQYF.